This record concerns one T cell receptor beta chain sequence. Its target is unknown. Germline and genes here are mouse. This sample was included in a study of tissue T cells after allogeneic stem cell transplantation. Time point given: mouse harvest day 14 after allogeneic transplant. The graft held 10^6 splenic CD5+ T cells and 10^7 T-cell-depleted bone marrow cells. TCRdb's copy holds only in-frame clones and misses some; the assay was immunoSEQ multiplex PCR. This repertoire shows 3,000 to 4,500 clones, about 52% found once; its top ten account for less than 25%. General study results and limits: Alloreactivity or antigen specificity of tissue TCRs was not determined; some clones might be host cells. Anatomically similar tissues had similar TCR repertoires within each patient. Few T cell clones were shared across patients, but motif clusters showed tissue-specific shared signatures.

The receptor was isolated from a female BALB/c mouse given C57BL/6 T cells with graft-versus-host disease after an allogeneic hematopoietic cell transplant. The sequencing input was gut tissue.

CDR3 DNA, as far as it was read: TGTGCCAGCAGTCCGGGACAGCAAAACACCTTGTAC. Translated, it gives CASSPGQQNTLY. The full CDR3 sequence reads CASSPGQQNTLYF. The chain couples TRBV26 to TRBJ2-4; 7 bases are shared with TRBD1. Read sequence stops 1 residue before the CDR3 end, and the germline J gene provides the missing end. The V and J ends lost 4 bases and 3 bases, in that order; junction bases with no gene match: 1. This CDR3 is 13 amino acids long. Germline V gene data show CDR1 as KGHPV and CDR2 as FQNQEV (reference sequence).